Each of the 24 T cell receptor beta chains below was sequenced from the same sample in a study of blood T cell dynamics during melanoma immunotherapy. Data came from immunoSEQ multiplex PCR; TCRdb stores just in-frame clones and leaves some out. The sample shows some 9,800 clones, about 86% of them seen only once. Described time point: pre-treatment baseline. Sequences were derived from blood, sampled from a patient treated with checkpoint blockade. Receptors originate from a human donor with melanoma.

J is TRBJ1-2 and V is TRBV7-6; tentative D call: TRBD1 (6 bases). V dropped 0 bases and J dropped 7 bases, with 9 bases sitting between them. The CDR3 runs 13 residues. CDR1 and CDR2 from the germline V gene are SGHVS and FNYEAQ. The CDR3 sequence: CASSLARGSGYTF. As DNA, the CDR3 is TGTGCCAGCAGCTTAGCCAGGGGATCTGGCTACACCTTC.

The chain joins TRBV6-1 to TRBJ1-2; no reliable D call. Trimming left V 2 bases short and J 1 base short, with 5 bases between. Per germline, CDR1 MNHNS and CDR2 SASEGT. The CDR3 length is 13 residues. This CDR3 reads CASSEWGNYGYTF. The DNA for the CDR3 is TGTGCCAGCAGTGAATGGGGTAACTATGGCTACACCTTC.

The J gene is TRBJ1-1, the V gene TRBV5-1; D not certain. CDR1 and CDR2 from the germline V gene are SGHRS and YFSETQ. CDR3 length equals 12 residues. V lost 1 base and J 1 base, leaving 2 bases between the germline ends. CDR3 coding DNA: TGCGCCAGCAGCTTGCAGAACACTGAAGCTTTCTTT. This codes for CASSLQNTEAFF.

The CDR3 loop reads CASGSGPNEKLFF. CDR3 DNA sequence: TGTGCCAGCGGATCGGGCCCAAATGAAAAACTGTTTTTT. The rearrangement uses TRBV11-2 and TRBJ1-4; D is uncertain. Germline CDR1 reads SGHAT; CDR2 reads FQNNGV. This CDR3 comprises 13 residues. Trimming stripped 8 bases from V and 5 bases from J, with 12 bases between.

The chain links TRBV28 to TRBJ2-7; TRBD2 matches at 7 bases. This CDR3 contains 14 residues. Trimming took 10 bases from V and 4 from J; bases not matched to a gene: 13. Germline CDR1 reads MDHEN; CDR2 reads SYDVKM. The CDR3: CAIGGSLNLYEQYF. The CDR3 DNA reads as TGTGCCATCGGCGGGAGCCTGAACCTTTACGAGCAGTACTTC.

J is TRBJ2-7 and V is TRBV6-5; 7 bases line up with TRBD1. Germline V gene sequence: CDR1 MNHEY, CDR2 SVGAGI. Trimming at V came to 6 bases and at J to 4 bases, leaving 3 bases not matched to a gene. The CDR3 has 12 amino acids. The CDR3: CASRTGEYEQYF. The CDR3 DNA sequence: TGTGCCAGCAGAACAGGGGAGTACGAGCAGTACTTC.

The chain uses TRBV28 and TRBJ1-1, with D unresolved. Trimming took off 6 bases at V and 0 bases at J, with 14 bases between the two ends. Germline CDR1 MDHEN, CDR2 SYDVKM. This CDR3 is 15 amino acids long. CDR3 coding DNA: TGTGCCAGCAGGGTGGGCGGCAACATGAACACTGAAGCTTTCTTT. Residues: CASRVGGNMNTEAFF. The full variable domain, completed using reference TRBV28 and TRBJ1-1, is DVKVTQSSRYLVKRTGEKVFLECVQDMDHENMFWYRQDPGLGLRLIYFSYDVKMKEKGDIPEGYSVSREKKERFSLILESASTNQTSMYLCASRVGGNMNTEAFFGQGTRLTVV.

The CDR3 sequence: CASSQGLATPSYEQYF. CDR3 DNA: TGTGCCAGCAGCCAAGGGTTGGCTACACCCTCCTACGAGCAGTACTTC. This rearrangement joins TRBV4-2 to TRBJ2-7; D is ambiguous. The CDR3 covers 16 residues. Germline V CDR1 and CDR2: LGHNA, YNFKEQ. V was shortened by 1 base and J by 0 bases, with 13 bases between the two germline ends.

The CDR3 is CASSPGGSAADTQYF. CDR3 bases: TGTGCCAGCTCCCCAGGGGGCAGCGCGGCAGATACGCAGTATTTT. The chain links TRBV18 to TRBJ2-3, with 8 nucleotides matching TRBD1. CDR1 and CDR2 from the germline V gene are KGHSH and LQKENI. This CDR3 spans 15 amino acids. V lost 6 bases and J lost 4; bases outside the gene matches: 9.

The chain has TRBV5-6 and TRBJ2-7; D tentatively fits TRBD1 or TRBD2 (5 bases each). Germline CDR1 is SGHDT and CDR2 is YYEEEE. V dropped 1 base and J dropped 3 bases, with 20 bases sitting between them. This CDR3 has 17 residues. This CDR3 is CASSLTPGTPNYYEQYF. CDR3 coding DNA: TGTGCCAGCAGCTTGACCCCCGGGACCCCTAACTACTACGAGCAGTACTTC.

V gene TRBV6-1 combines with J gene TRBJ1-1; D unclear. The CDR3 totals 11 residues. CDR1 is MNHNS, CDR2 SASEGT, per germline. V was cut by 6 bases and J by 4 bases, with 6 bases left in between. CDR3 loop: CASSGFTEAFF. The CDR3 nucleotides read TGTGCCAGCAGCGGTTTCACTGAAGCTTTCTTT.

The chain couples TRBV29-1 to TRBJ1-3; D ambiguous. The CDR3 extends over 12 amino acids. The germline V gene encodes CDR1 SQVTM and CDR2 ANQGSEA. Trimming pared 5 bases from V and 4 bases from J, leaving 9 bases between. The CDR3 protein is CSVTLTGNTIYF. CDR3 DNA sequence: TGCAGCGTTACACTCACCGGAAACACCATATATTTT.

The chain carries TRBV6-1 and TRBJ2-2; D is uncertain. The CDR3 is made up of 13 amino acids. Germline CDR1 reads MNHNS; CDR2 reads SASEGT. V was pared by 5 bases and J by 1 base, with 5 bases between. The CDR3 loop is CASSTWNTGELFF. The CDR3 DNA follows: TGTGCCAGCAGTACTTGGAACACCGGGGAGCTGTTTTTT.

This clone was seen more than once but under ten times. V and J are TRBV29-1 and TRBJ1-1, with D maybe TRBD1 (5 bases). The V gene's germline CDR1 is SQVTM and CDR2 ANQGSEA. This CDR3 spans 12 amino acids. Trimming took off 6 bases at V and 5 bases at J, with 13 bases between the two ends. The CDR3 protein is CSVLDGGTEAFF. For the CDR3, the DNA is TGCAGCGTCCTGGACGGGGGGACTGAAGCTTTCTTT.

This clone occurred a few times. The gene calls are TRBV11-2 and TRBJ2-7; D is perhaps TRBD1 (6 bases). Trimming took off 5 bases at V and 0 bases at J, with 14 bases between the two ends. Germline CDR1 SGHAT, CDR2 FQNNGV. The CDR3 has 15 residues. This CDR3 is CASSQTGTPSYEQYF. The CDR3 coding sequence is TGTGCCAGCAGCCAAACCGGGACACCCTCCTACGAGCAGTACTTC.

The V gene is TRBV11-2, the J gene TRBJ2-1, with 15 bases fitting TRBD2. Germline V gives CDR1 SGHAT, CDR2 FQNNGV. Unmatched junction bases numbered 7, after V lost 6 bases and J lost 4 bases. This CDR3 comprises 17 residues. This CDR3 reads CASRQGLAGGIYNEQFF. Written as DNA, the CDR3 is TGTGCCAGCAGGCAGGGACTAGCGGGGGGTATTTACAATGAGCAGTTCTTC.

V usage is TRBV4-1 and J usage is TRBJ1-1; 9 nucleotides align to TRBD1. V was pared by 0 bases and J by 8 bases, with 4 bases of the junction left unmatched. The germline CDR1 and CDR2 sequences are MGHRA and YSYEKL. The CDR3 length is 14 residues. This CDR3 reads CASSQEDRGGEAFF. The DNA of the CDR3 is TGCGCCAGCAGCCAAGAGGACAGGGGTGGGGAAGCTTTCTTT.

V and J are TRBV6-1 and TRBJ1-5; weak D call: TRBD1 (5 bases). The V gene lost 11 bases and the J gene lost 0 bases, with 17 bases spanning the gap. The CDR3 has 15 residues. Germline V gene sequence: CDR1 MNHNS, CDR2 SASEGT. The CDR3 is CAAKTGIYSNQPQHF. In nucleotides, the CDR3 is TGTGCCGCAAAAACAGGAATTTATAGCAATCAGCCCCAGCATTTT.

V and J are TRBV6-5 and TRBJ1-5; D possibly corresponds to TRBD1 (6 bases). Trimming took off 4 bases at V and 2 bases at J, with 12 bases between the two ends. Germline V lookup: CDR1 MNHEY, CDR2 SVGAGI. The CDR3 is made up of 15 amino acids. The CDR3: CASSSTGIGNQPQHF. In DNA form, the CDR3 reads TGTGCCAGCAGTTCTACAGGGATTGGCAATCAGCCCCAGCATTTT.

V usage is TRBV5-1 and J usage is TRBJ2-5, with a weak D call TRBD2 (7 bases). The CDR3 runs 15 residues. CDR1 is SGHRS and CDR2 is YFSETQ in the germline V gene. Trimming removed 5 bases from V and 3 bases from J, with 17 bases in between. CDR3 bases: TGCGCCAGCAGGTCCGGGGGGCGAGGAGAAGAGACCCAGTACTTC. Protein: CASRSGGRGEETQYF.

This clone is medium-sized (0.01 to 0.1%). The chain is built from TRBV18 and TRBJ1-1; weak D call: TRBD1 (5 bases). Germline values: CDR1 KGHSH, CDR2 LQKENI. The CDR3 totals 16 residues. The V gene lost 3 bases and the J gene lost 1 base, with 15 bases spanning the gap. The CDR3 DNA sequence: TGTGCCAGCTCACCTCTTCCGCAGGGCGGGAACACTGAAGCTTTCTTT. Translation: CASSPLPQGGNTEAFF.

The CDR3 is CASSPTTESYGYTF. In DNA, the CDR3 is TGTGCCAGCTCACCAACGACAGAGAGCTATGGCTACACCTTC. This chain links TRBV18 with TRBJ1-2, with D possibly TRBD1 on 5 matching bases. The length of the CDR3 is 14 residues. V was trimmed by 2 bases and J by 4 bases, leaving 11 bases between them. Germline V CDR1 and CDR2: KGHSH, LQKENI.

This clone was counted once. The chain links TRBV19 to TRBJ2-1, with 10 bases identical to TRBD2. CDR3 length: 14 amino acids. The V gene's germline CDR1 is LNHDA and CDR2 SQIVND (reference sequence). V shed 5 bases and J 8 bases; nucleotides not matched to a gene: 6. CDR3 sequence: CASSVIAGGDEQFF. The DNA of the CDR3 is TGTGCCAGTAGTGTTATAGCGGGGGGTGATGAGCAGTTCTTC.

This chain joins TRBV5-1 and TRBJ1-4; D unclear. Germline V lookup: CDR1 SGHRS, CDR2 YFSETQ. CDR3 length: 14 amino acids. Between the trimmed V and J ends, which lost 0 bases and 8 bases, there was a span of 11 bases. The CDR3 DNA sequence: TGCGCCAGCAGCTTGGGTCGTTCTAGGGAAAAACTGTTTTTT. This translates into CASSLGRSREKLFF.